This TCR beta chain derives from a study of T cell repertoires in cytomegalovirus infection. Study in general: The public TCR beta signatures pointed to both CMV infection and matching HLA type.

CDR3 length equals 15 residues. CDR1 SGHTA and CDR2 FQGNSA come from the germline V gene. The V and J ends lost 5 bases and 0 bases respectively, with 11 bases between them. Study-level results: Within the response measured ex vivo, HLA-C-restricted CMV-specific TCR beta clonotypes were dominant.

A single record per CDR3 protein comes from TCRdb applying MiXCR to the reads. This table holds around 740,000 distinct CDR3 sequences, roughly 36% found once. In this sample, this clonotype turned up many times. Its antigen remains unknown. The receptor's source is a human donor in good health (CMV status not recorded). Some clones in this sample may be carry-over from other donors' samples. The J gene is TRBJ2-1, the V gene TRBV7-2; unclear D gene. Sequencing was performed on PBMCs. The CDR3 DNA follows: TGTGCCAGCAGCCCCGATGCTAGCTCCTACAATGAGCAGTTCTTC. Its protein product is CASSPDASSYNEQFF.